This T cell receptor beta chain is from a study of T-cell reconstitution after alpha-beta-depleted transplantation in children. During its preparation, the TCRbeta library received unique molecular identifiers. TCRdb reprocessed the PCR reads with MiXCR, giving one entry per CDR3 protein. The table has about 540,000 distinct CDR3 sequences, approximately 20% seen once; the top ten hold less than 4%. The CDR3 runs 17 residues. The V end was cut by 3 bases, the J end by 0 bases, with 15 bases between. This receptor was obtained from a human donor who donated a stem cell graft to a child with acute lymphoblastic leukemia. The chain uses TRBV12-3 or TRBV12-4 and TRBJ1-5; a possible D gene is TRBD1 (6 bases). The source was PBMCs from the stem cell graft donor, collected from the stem cell graft. The CDR3: CASSLGGRQTSNQPQHF. DNA of the CDR3: TGTGCCAGCAGTTTGGGGGGGCGGCAGACTAGCAATCAGCCCCAGCATTTT.